The rows below give T cell receptor beta chains drawn from one sample of a study of T cells after posttransplantation cyclophosphamide. The protocol was immunoSEQ multiplex PCR, while the TCRdb copy is restricted to in-frame clones and leaves out a portion. There are under 50,000 clones in the sample, none observed a single time. The material sequenced was PBMCs. These receptor sequences come from a woman in her forties or fifties in good health and a related stem cell transplant donor. The CDR3 runs from the conserved cysteine through the conserved F or W. The D gene is left open where the match is weak. Size tells how often a clone was seen (once, few, many) or the class of an expanded clone, and some rows leave it out.

CASSIVGGALHF	TGTGCCAGTAGTATAGTTGGAGGGGCCCTCCACTTT	TRBJ1-6	.	many	TRBV19	12
CASSFQVPGDTEAFF	TGCGCCAGCAGCTTTCAAGTTCCCGGGGACACTGAAGCTTTCTTT	TRBJ1-1	.	many	TRBV5-1	15
CAEGGPYEQYF	TGTGCGGAGGGAGGGCCCTACGAGCAGTACTTC	TRBJ2-7	TRBD2	many	TRBV7-9	11
CASSRQGGEQYF	TGTGCCAGCAGTAGACAGGGTGGCGAGCAGTACTTC	TRBJ2-7	TRBD1	many	TRBV6-6	12
CASSLDPNSYEQYF	TGTGCCAGCAGCTTAGATCCCAATTCCTACGAGCAGTACTTC	TRBJ2-7	.	many	TRBV11-2	14
CASSLEGAENTEAFF	TGCGCCAGCAGCTTGGAGGGGGCCGAGAACACTGAAGCTTTCTTT	TRBJ1-1	TRBD1	many	TRBV5-1	15
CASSAPGTAHGYTF	TGTGCCAGCAGTGCCCCCGGGACAGCCCATGGCTACACCTTC	TRBJ1-2	TRBD1	many	TRBV6-1	14
CASRLEVGRRERATDTQYF	TGTGCAAGTCGCTTAGAGGTCGGTAGGAGGGAACGAGCTACAGATACGCAGTATTTT	TRBJ2-3	.	many	TRBV12-2	19
CASSPPVWDRAFNQPQHF	TGTGCCAGCTCACCACCTGTCTGGGACAGGGCCTTCAATCAGCCCCAGCATTTT	TRBJ1-5	TRBD1	many	TRBV18	18
CASSRTGASGNTIYF	TGTGCCAGCTCAAGGACAGGGGCCTCTGGAAACACCATATATTTT	TRBJ1-3	TRBD1	many	TRBV9	15
CASSRTGWDSPLHF	TGTGCCAGCAGTCGGACAGGGTGGGATTCACCCCTCCACTTT	TRBJ1-6	TRBD1	many	TRBV28	14
CASSPSFGRGNQPQHF	TGTGCCAGCAGTCCCAGTTTTGGGAGGGGCAATCAGCCCCAGCATTTT	TRBJ1-5	.	many	TRBV28	16
CASGPLGTNTDTQYF	TGTGCCAGCGGTCCATTGGGGACAAACACAGATACGCAGTATTTT	TRBJ2-3	.	few	TRBV7-9	15
CAISESKGQGSQPQHF	TGTGCCATCAGTGAGTCCAAGGGACAGGGGAGTCAGCCCCAGCATTTT	TRBJ1-5	TRBD1	many	TRBV10-3	16
CASKEDSNQPQHF	TGTGCCAGCAAGGAGGATAGCAATCAGCCCCAGCATTTT	TRBJ1-5	.	.	TRBV6-5	13
CASSPYSSANEQFF	TGTGCCAGCAGTCCCTATTCCAGCGCCAATGAGCAGTTCTTC	TRBJ2-1	.	few	TRBV27	14
CASSSGGDYGYTF	TGTGCCAGCTCCTCAGGGGGAGACTATGGCTACACCTTC	TRBJ1-2	TRBD1	many	TRBV18	13
CASSPSGQGGGYTF	TGTGCCAGCAGCCCATCGGGACAGGGTGGTGGCTACACCTTC	TRBJ1-2	TRBD1	many	TRBV4-2	14
CASSEVGRRATDTQYF	TGTGCCAGCAGTGAAGTTGGTCGGAGGGCCACAGATACGCAGTATTTT	TRBJ2-3	.	many	TRBV6-1	16
CASNTRQASNEKLFF	TGTGCCAGCAACACAAGACAGGCCTCTAATGAAAAACTGTTTTTT	TRBJ1-4	.	few	TRBV7-9	15
CASRPRDRPSYEQYF	TGCGCCAGCAGACCCAGAGACAGGCCCTCCTACGAGCAGTACTTC	TRBJ2-7	.	.	TRBV23-1	15
CASSEMGGRWYGYTF	TGTGCCAGCAGTGAGATGGGGGGGAGGTGGTATGGCTACACCTTC	TRBJ1-2	.	many	TRBV6-1	15
CASSYPGTGNEQYF	TGTGCCAGCAGTTACCCTGGGACAGGGAACGAGCAGTACTTC	TRBJ2-7	TRBD1	.	TRBV6-5	14
CASFPHQGDTEAFF	TGTGCCAGCTTCCCGCACCAGGGGGACACTGAAGCTTTCTTT	TRBJ1-1	TRBD1	many	TRBV6-6	14
CASSDKSQEDTQYF	TGTGCCAGCAGTGATAAAAGTCAGGAAGATACGCAGTATTTT	TRBJ2-3	.	many	TRBV2	14
CASSSYRTQNTEAFF	TGTGCCAGCAGCTCTTACAGGACCCAGAACACTGAAGCTTTCTTT	TRBJ1-1	.	many	TRBV11-2	15
CASSPGTDTQYF	TGTGCCAGTAGTCCGGGCACAGATACGCAGTATTTT	TRBJ2-3	.	many	TRBV19	12
CASSPGTAYGYTF	TGTGCCAGTAGCCCCGGGACAGCTTATGGCTACACCTTC	TRBJ1-2	TRBD1	many	TRBV19	13
CASTKGQGGYGYTF	TGTGCCAGCACCAAAGGGCAGGGCGGCTATGGCTACACCTTC	TRBJ1-2	.	many	TRBV27	14
CASSLVWAATNEKLFF	TGTGCCAGCAGCTTAGTCTGGGCAGCAACTAATGAAAAACTGTTTTTT	TRBJ1-4	.	many	TRBV11-2	16
CASSLVGQREAFF	TGTGCCAGCAGCTTAGTGGGACAGAGAGAAGCTTTCTTT	TRBJ1-1	TRBD1	many	TRBV7-2	13
CASSLLAGGGNTQYF	TGCGCCAGCAGCCTCCTAGCGGGGGGGGGCAATACGCAGTATTTT	TRBJ2-3	TRBD2	many	TRBV4-1	15
CASSYQGKGTDTQYF	TGTGCCAGCAGTTACCAGGGAAAGGGGACAGATACGCAGTATTTT	TRBJ2-3	.	many	TRBV6-5	15
CASSQRQGITNTEAFF	TGTGCCAGCAGTCAGAGGCAGGGGATAACGAACACTGAAGCTTTCTTT	TRBJ1-1	.	many	TRBV27	16
CAWSRGTGGADYGYTF	TGTGCCTGGAGTCGGGGGACAGGGGGCGCTGACTATGGCTACACCTTC	TRBJ1-2	TRBD1	many	TRBV30	16
CASSFGGGVGEQYF	TGTGCCAGCAGCTTCGGCGGGGGGGTTGGCGAGCAGTACTTC	TRBJ2-7	TRBD2	many	TRBV11-2	14
CASSSGSPTNYGYTF	TGCGCCAGCAGCTCCGGGTCCCCCACTAACTATGGCTACACCTTC	TRBJ1-2	.	many	TRBV5-1	15
CASRATGNSYNEQFF	TGTGCCAGCAGGGCGACAGGTAACTCCTACAATGAGCAGTTCTTC	TRBJ2-1	.	few	TRBV27	15
CASSLLCDRADTGELFF	TGTGCCAGCAGCTTATTGTGTGACAGGGCGGACACCGGGGAGCTGTTTTTT	TRBJ2-2	TRBD1	many	TRBV7-9	17